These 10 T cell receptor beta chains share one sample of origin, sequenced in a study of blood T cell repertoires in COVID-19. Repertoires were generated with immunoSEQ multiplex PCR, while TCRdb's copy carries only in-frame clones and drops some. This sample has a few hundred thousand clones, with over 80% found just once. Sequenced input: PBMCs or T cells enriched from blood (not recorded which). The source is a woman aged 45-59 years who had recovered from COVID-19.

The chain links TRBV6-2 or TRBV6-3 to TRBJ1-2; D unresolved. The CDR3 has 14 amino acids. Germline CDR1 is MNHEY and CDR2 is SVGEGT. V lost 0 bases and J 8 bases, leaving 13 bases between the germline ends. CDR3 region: CASSYSLPSGGYTF. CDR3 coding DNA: TGTGCCAGCAGTTACTCACTTCCGTCGGGGGGCTACACCTTC.

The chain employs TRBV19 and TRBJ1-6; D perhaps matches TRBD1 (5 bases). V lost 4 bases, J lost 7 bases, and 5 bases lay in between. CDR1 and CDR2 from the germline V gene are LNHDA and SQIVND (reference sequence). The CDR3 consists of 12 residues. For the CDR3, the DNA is TGTGCCAGTAGTACAGGGAATTCACCCCTCCACTTT. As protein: CASSTGNSPLHF.

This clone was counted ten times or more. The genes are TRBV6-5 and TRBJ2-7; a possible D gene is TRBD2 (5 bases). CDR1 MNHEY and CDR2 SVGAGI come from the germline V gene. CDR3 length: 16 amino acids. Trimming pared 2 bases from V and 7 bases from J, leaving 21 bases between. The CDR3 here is CASSYRGVAGPMEQYF. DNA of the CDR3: TGTGCCAGCAGTTACCGGGGAGTAGCAGGACCTATGGAGCAGTACTTC.

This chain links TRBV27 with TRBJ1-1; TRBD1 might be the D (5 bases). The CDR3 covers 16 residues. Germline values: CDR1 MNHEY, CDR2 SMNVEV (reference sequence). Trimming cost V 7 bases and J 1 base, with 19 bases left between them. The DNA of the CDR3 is TGTGCCAGCACCATAAACGGGGGGGGAAAGAACACTGAAGCTTTCTTT. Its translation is CASTINGGGKNTEAFF.

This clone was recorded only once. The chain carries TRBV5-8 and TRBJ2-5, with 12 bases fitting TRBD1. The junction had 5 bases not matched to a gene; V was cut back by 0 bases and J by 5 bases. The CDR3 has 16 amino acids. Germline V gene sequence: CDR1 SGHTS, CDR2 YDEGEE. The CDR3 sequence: CASSLAGTGGRETQYF. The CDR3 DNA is TGTGCCAGCAGCTTGGCCGGGACAGGGGGCAGGGAGACCCAGTACTTC.

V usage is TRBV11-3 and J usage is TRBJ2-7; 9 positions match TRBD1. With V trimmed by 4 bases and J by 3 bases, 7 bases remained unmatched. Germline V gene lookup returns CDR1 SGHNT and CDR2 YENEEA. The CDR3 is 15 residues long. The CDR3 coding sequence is TGTGCCAGCAGCTCTCCCGGGACAGGGCTCTACGAGCAGTACTTC. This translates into CASSSPGTGLYEQYF.

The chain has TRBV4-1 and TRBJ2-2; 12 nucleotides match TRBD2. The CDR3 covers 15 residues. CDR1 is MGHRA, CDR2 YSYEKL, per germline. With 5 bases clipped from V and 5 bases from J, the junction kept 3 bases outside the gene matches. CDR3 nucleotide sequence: TGCGCCAGCAGCTTACTAGCGGGAGGTACCGGGGAGCTGTTTTTT. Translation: CASSLLAGGTGELFF.

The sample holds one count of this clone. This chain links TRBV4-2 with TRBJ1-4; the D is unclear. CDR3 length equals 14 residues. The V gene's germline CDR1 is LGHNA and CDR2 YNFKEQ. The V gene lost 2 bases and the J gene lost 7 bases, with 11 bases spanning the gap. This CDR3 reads CASSQNLYGEKLFF. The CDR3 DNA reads TGTGCCAGCAGCCAAAACCTGTACGGTGAAAAACTGTTTTTT.

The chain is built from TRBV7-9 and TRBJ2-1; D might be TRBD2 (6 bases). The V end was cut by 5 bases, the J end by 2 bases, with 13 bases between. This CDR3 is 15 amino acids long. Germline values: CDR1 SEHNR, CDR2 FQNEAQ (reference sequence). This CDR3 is CASSGAGPPYNEQFF. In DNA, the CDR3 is TGTGCCAGCAGCGGGGCGGGGCCTCCCTACAATGAGCAGTTCTTC.

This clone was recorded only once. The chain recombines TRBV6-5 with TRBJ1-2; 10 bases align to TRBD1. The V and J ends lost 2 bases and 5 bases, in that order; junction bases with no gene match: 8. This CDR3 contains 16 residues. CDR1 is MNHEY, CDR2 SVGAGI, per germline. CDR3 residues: CASSYLGTGDRYGYTF. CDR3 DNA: TGTGCCAGCAGTTACCTAGGGACAGGGGATAGATATGGCTACACCTTC.